A single sample is the source of the 6 T cell receptor beta chains below, sequenced in a study of T cells expressing NK-cell markers. Using the 5' RACE reads, TCRdb records one entry per CDR3 protein without DNA. The specimen's table records about 540,000 distinct CDR3 sequences. The sequenced sample consisted of blood T cells: a sorted CD56 or NKG2C T cell subset, CD4+ or CD8+ T cells, or bulk PBMC T cells (not recorded which). These receptors were collected from a man between 18 and 35 years old in good health.

The chain combines TRBV25-1 with TRBJ2-1; the D call from TCRdb, TRBD1, cannot be confirmed without DNA. From germline, CDR1 is MGHDK and CDR2 SYGVNS. This CDR3 comprises 13 residues. CDR3 protein: CASSFPGRNEQFF.

This chain links TRBV5-1 with TRBJ2-3; as DNA is missing, the TRBD1 call by TCRdb cannot be tested. Per the germline V gene, CDR1 is SGHRS and CDR2 is YFSETQ. CDR3 size: 16 residues. CDR3 sequence: CASSPSSGTSVDTQYF.

CDR3 region: CASSPRRDLSYGYTF. V gene TRBV6-1 combines with J gene TRBJ1-2; without DNA, the TCRdb call of TRBD1 cannot be checked. Germline CDR1 and CDR2: MNHNS and SASEGT. The CDR3 consists of 15 residues.

V usage is TRBV9 and J usage is TRBJ2-1. CDR3 length: 12 amino acids. From germline, CDR1 is SGDLS and CDR2 YYNGEE. CDR3 in amino acids: CASSVATAEQFF.

This rearrangement joins TRBV24-1 to TRBJ1-1; as DNA is missing, the TRBD1 call by TCRdb cannot be tested. Per the germline V gene, CDR1 is KGHDR and CDR2 is SFDVKD. This CDR3 region has 12 residues. The CDR3 sequence: CATSDYRGEAFF.

V gene TRBV7-2 combines with J gene TRBJ2-1; as DNA is missing, the TRBD1 call by TCRdb cannot be tested. The CDR3 is made up of 14 amino acids. From germline, CDR1 is SGHTA and CDR2 FQGNSA. The CDR3 loop reads CAREGTGLSNEQFF. The full variable domain, its missing parts supplied by reference TRBV7-2 and TRBJ2-1, is GAGVSQSPSNKVTEKGKDVELRCDPISGHTALYWYRQSLGQGLEFLIYFQGNSAPDKSGLPSDRFSAERTGGSVSTLTIQRTQQEDSAVYLCAREGTGLSNEQFFGPGTRLTVL.